This TCR beta chain was retrieved from a study of Ad26.COV2.S vaccination and SARS-CoV-2 variants. To note about this clone: Its antigen is undetermined.

Treatment defined: roughly 20 received Ad26.COV2.S at low or high dose, single or two shots; roughly 5 received placebo; per-sample allocation not given. It was on day 63 after the first vaccine or placebo injection that samples were taken. Study-wide results and caveats: Measurement of non-spike TCR breadth gave similar results in vaccine and placebo recipients.

Clones were sequenced by immunoSEQ multiplex PCR, and TCRdb holds only the in-frame ones, with some missing. The sample has over 400,000 clones; roughly 87% are singletons. Germline V gives CDR1 SGHDN, CDR2 FVKESK. The CDR3 runs to 12 residues. Trimming left V 5 bases short and J 8 bases short, with 10 bases between. This specimen consisted of peripheral blood, obtained in a trial of Ad26.COV2.S vaccine versus placebo. This TCR was recovered from a person between 18 and 60 years old who received the Ad26.COV2.S COVID-19 vaccine or a placebo. V and J are TRBV14 and TRBJ2-1, with D possibly matching TRBD2 (5 bases). CDR3 region: CASSYAGDEQFF. CDR3 nucleotide sequence: TGTGCCAGCAGCTATGCCGGGGATGAGCAGTTCTTC. Full variable domain (remainder filled in from reference TRBV14 and TRBJ2-1): EAGVTQFPSHSVIEKGQTVTLRCDPISGHDNLYWYRRVMGKEIKFLLHFVKESKQDESGMPNNRFLAERTGGTYSTLKVQPAELEDSGVYFCASSYAGDEQFFGPGTRLTVL.